The next 32 T cell receptor beta chains were all read from a single sample in a study of T-cell memory formation after mild COVID-19. MiXCR was run by TCRdb on the 5' RACE reads, yielding one entry per CDR3 protein. The sample carries some 110,000 distinct CDR3 sequences, roughly 12% recorded once. What was sequenced was PBMCs or a T cell subset sorted from them (not recorded which). These TCRs come from an adult woman who had mild COVID-19 (a few samples of this study predate the infection). Cell type and time point are not known.

This clonotype was seen more than once but under ten times. The V and J genes are TRBV5-1 and TRBJ2-1, with 9 bases matching TRBD1. V shed 5 bases and J 9 bases; nucleotides not matched to a gene: 6. This CDR3 region has 13 residues. Germline V lookup: CDR1 SGHRS, CDR2 YFSETQ. In DNA form, the CDR3 reads TGCGCCAGCAGTTTTACAGGGGGCGGTGAGCAGTTCTTC. It is translated as CASSFTGGGEQFF.

J is TRBJ1-5 and V is TRBV19; D unclear. The V gene lost 3 bases and the J gene lost 7 bases, with 10 bases spanning the gap. The CDR3 spans 13 residues. Germline-derived CDR1 and CDR2 are LNHDA and SQIVND (reference sequence). The CDR3 sequence: CASSMGGWQPQHF. Here the CDR3 DNA reads TGTGCCAGTAGTATGGGTGGATGGCAGCCCCAGCATTTT.

The chain links TRBV24-1 to TRBJ2-1; 11 nucleotides match TRBD1. The CDR3 spans 17 residues. CDR1 KGHDR and CDR2 SFDVKD come from the germline V gene. V lost 4 bases to trimming and J lost 5 bases; unmatched junction nucleotides: 9. The CDR3 DNA reads TGTGCCACCAGTGACTTATACGGGACAGGGGGACACAATGAGCAGTTCTTC. It codes for CATSDLYGTGGHNEQFF.

There are a few counts of this clonotype. The V and J genes are TRBV5-1 and TRBJ2-3, with D possibly matching TRBD2 (5 bases). CDR1 and CDR2 from the germline V gene are SGHRS and YFSETQ. Trimming took 4 bases from V and 1 from J, leaving 13 bases between them. CDR3 length equals 15 residues. The CDR3 nucleotides read TGCGCCAGCAGCGCCCCCTGGGGAGGCACAGATACGCAGTATTTT. This codes for CASSAPWGGTDTQYF.

The J gene is TRBJ2-7, the V gene TRBV18; TRBD2 matches 9 bases. Per the germline V gene, CDR1 is KGHSH and CDR2 is LQKENI. V shed 5 bases, J shed 6 bases, and the junction held 8 bases outside the gene matches. There are 14 residues in the CDR3. CDR3 residues: CASSSGTSWGEQYF. In DNA, the CDR3 is TGTGCCAGCTCATCGGGGACTAGCTGGGGCGAGCAGTACTTC.

This clonotype has a handful of counts. The chain couples TRBV4-3 to TRBJ1-3; no definite D call. This CDR3 has 16 residues. Germline V lookup: CDR1 LGHNA, CDR2 YSLEER. The ends were cut back, 0 bases at V and 0 bases at J, with 9 bases in the middle. The CDR3 protein is CASSQDRTVSGNTIYF. For the CDR3, the DNA is TGCGCCAGCAGCCAAGATCGAACAGTCTCTGGAAACACCATATATTTT.

This sequence joins TRBV7-9 and TRBJ2-2, with 12 positions matching TRBD2. Germline values: CDR1 SEHNR, CDR2 FQNEAQ (reference sequence). This CDR3 contains 16 residues. With V trimmed by 4 bases and J by 4 bases, 4 bases remained unmatched. CDR3 amino acids: CASSSLAGGRTGELFF. CDR3 sequence (DNA): TGTGCCAGCAGCTCACTAGCGGGAGGTCGCACCGGGGAGCTGTTTTTT.

The chain carries TRBV12-3 or TRBV12-4 and TRBJ2-1; tentative D call: TRBD1 (5 bases). The CDR3 has 10 residues. The V end lost 8 bases, the J end lost 12 bases, and 11 bases lay between the germline ends. As DNA, the CDR3 is TGTGCCAGCCAGGGTTCTCGGCAGTTCTTC. This sequence encodes CASQGSRQFF.

This clonotype showed up just a few times. The J gene is TRBJ2-1, the V gene TRBV9; tentatively, D is TRBD1 (5 bases). Germline CDR1 SGDLS, CDR2 YYNGEE. V was shortened by 0 bases and J by 0 bases, with 10 bases between the two germline ends. The CDR3 covers 16 residues. DNA of the CDR3: TGTGCCAGCAGCGTAGGGGGCTGGAGCTCCTACAATGAGCAGTTCTTC. Translating gives CASSVGGWSSYNEQFF.

The rearrangement joins TRBV7-2 to TRBJ2-2, with 13 bases lining up with TRBD2. The CDR3 sequence is 17 residues long. Germline values: CDR1 SGHTA, CDR2 FQGNSA. The V segment lost 5 bases and the J segment 1 base; nucleotides outside the gene matches: 4. This CDR3 reads CASSPGLAGMNTGELFF. The CDR3 DNA follows: TGTGCCAGCAGCCCGGGACTAGCGGGGATGAACACCGGGGAGCTGTTTTTT. Filled out from reference TRBV7-2 and TRBJ2-2, the complete variable domain reads GAGVSQSPSNKVTEKGKDVELRCDPISGHTALYWYRQSLGQGLEFLIYFQGNSAPDKSGLPSDRFSAERTGGSVSTLTIQRTQQEDSAVYLCASSPGLAGMNTGELFFGEGSRLTVL.

In this sample, this clonotype turned up many times. V gene TRBV7-2 combines with J gene TRBJ2-1, with D maybe TRBD2 (6 bases). Germline V gene data show CDR1 as SGHTA and CDR2 as FQGNSA. The V gene lost 5 bases and the J gene lost 8 bases, with 13 bases spanning the gap. CDR3 length equals 13 residues. CDR3 loop: CASSLRGSDEQFF. The DNA for the CDR3 is TGTGCCAGCAGCCTACGGGGGTCCGATGAGCAGTTCTTC. The variable domain in full, with the rest retrieved from reference TRBV7-2 and TRBJ2-1, is GAGVSQSPSNKVTEKGKDVELRCDPISGHTALYWYRQSLGQGLEFLIYFQGNSAPDKSGLPSDRFSAERTGGSVSTLTIQRTQQEDSAVYLCASSLRGSDEQFFGPGTRLTVL.

The gene calls are TRBV12-3 or TRBV12-4 and TRBJ1-1, with 9 bases matching TRBD1. The J segment lost 7 bases and the V segment lost 5 bases, leaving 8 bases of the junction unmatched. There are 14 residues in the CDR3. The CDR3 DNA reads as TGTGCCAGCAGTCCGGCTGGGACAGGGTTTGAAGCTTTCTTT. This sequence encodes CASSPAGTGFEAFF.

This clonotype was observed many times. The V and J genes are TRBV4-3 and TRBJ1-1; D is undetermined. Trimming took off 1 base at V and 1 base at J, with 13 bases between the two ends. This CDR3 has 16 amino acids. Germline CDR1 and CDR2: LGHNA and YSLEER. This chain's CDR3 is CASSQGLVGGNTEAFF. The CDR3 DNA sequence: TGCGCCAGCAGCCAAGGGTTGGTGGGAGGGAACACTGAAGCTTTCTTT.

This clonotype was counted a few times. The chain has TRBV29-1 and TRBJ2-1; TRBD1 might be the D (5 bases). The CDR3 extends over 15 amino acids. Between the trimmed V and J ends, which lost 3 bases and 0 bases, there was a span of 12 bases. Germline V gene lookup returns CDR1 SQVTM and CDR2 ANQGSEA. The CDR3 DNA is TGCAGCGTTGAGGGGCGAGACAGCTCCTACAATGAGCAGTTCTTC. Translating gives CSVEGRDSSYNEQFF.

The J gene is TRBJ2-1, the V gene TRBV13; TRBD2 matches at 12 bases. V gave up 5 bases and J gave up 3 bases; unmatched junction bases: 5. This CDR3 is 16 amino acids long. CDR1 is PRHDT and CDR2 is FYEKMQ in the germline V gene (reference sequence). Here the CDR3 DNA reads TGTGCCAGCAGCACCGGGACTAGCGGGCACTACAATGAGCAGTTCTTC. Its translation: CASSTGTSGHYNEQFF.

V gene TRBV20-1 combines with J gene TRBJ1-3; D unresolved. The germline gives CDR1 DFQATT, CDR2 SNEGSKA (reference sequence). V lost 6 bases to trimming and J lost 3 bases, with 3 bases between them. The CDR3 extends over 10 amino acids. The DNA of the CDR3 is TGCAGTGCGGGTGGAAACACCATATATTTT. Protein: CSAGGNTIYF.

The V gene is TRBV6-5, the J gene TRBJ2-6; possible D gene TRBD2, 5 bases. The CDR3 is made up of 18 amino acids. Trimming left V 4 bases short and J 0 bases short, with 16 bases between. Germline V lookup: CDR1 MNHEY, CDR2 SVGAGI. This CDR3 reads CASSLIPAGVSGANVLTF. The CDR3 nucleotides are TGTGCCAGCAGTTTAATCCCCGCCGGGGTCTCTGGGGCCAACGTCCTGACTTTC.

This clonotype was detected a few times. The genes are TRBV6-2 or TRBV6-3 and TRBJ2-7; tentative D call: TRBD2 (5 bases). The CDR3 is 12 amino acids. CDR1 is MNHEY and CDR2 is SVGEGT in the germline V gene. V lost 4 bases, J lost 5 bases, and 9 bases lay in between. CDR3 loop: CASSFGLDEQYF. The CDR3 DNA follows: TGTGCCAGCAGTTTCGGACTGGACGAGCAGTACTTC.

This clonotype has more than one count but fewer than ten. The chain uses TRBV5-6 and TRBJ1-1; D remains unclear. Per the germline V gene, CDR1 is SGHDT and CDR2 is YYEEEE. V gave up 2 bases and J gave up 4 bases, with 6 bases separating them. The CDR3 covers 12 residues. The CDR3 region is CASSFPRTEAFF. The CDR3 bases are TGTGCCAGCAGCTTCCCCCGCACTGAAGCTTTCTTT. The variable domain in full, with the rest retrieved from reference TRBV5-6 and TRBJ1-1, is DAGVTQSPTHLIKTRGQQVTLRCSPKSGHDTVSWYQQALGQGPQFIFQYYEEEERQRGNFPDRFSGHQFPNYSSELNVNALLLGDSALYLCASSFPRTEAFFGQGTRLTVV.

V gene TRBV20-1 combines with J gene TRBJ2-1; D ambiguous. There are 11 residues in the CDR3. The V and J ends lost 3 bases and 10 bases respectively, with 10 bases between them. Germline-derived CDR1 and CDR2 are DFQATT and SNEGSKA (reference sequence). The CDR3 reads CSARGLWEQFF. The CDR3 nucleotides read TGCAGTGCTAGGGGTCTTTGGGAGCAGTTCTTC.

The chain joins TRBV6-1 to TRBJ1-1; D gene unclear. In germline, CDR1 is MNHNS, CDR2 SASEGT. The germline V and J ends were trimmed by 0 bases and 0 bases, with 11 bases remaining between them. The CDR3 totals 16 residues. The CDR3 sequence is CASSEARRAVNTEAFF. The DNA for the CDR3 is TGTGCCAGCAGTGAAGCTCGTCGGGCAGTGAACACTGAAGCTTTCTTT.

This clonotype was found a few times. The chain couples TRBV24-1 to TRBJ2-5, with D unresolved. This CDR3 comprises 12 residues. Trimming took 3 bases from V and 5 from J, leaving 6 bases between them. Per germline, CDR1 KGHDR and CDR2 SFDVKD. CDR3 residues: CATSDLWETQYF. The CDR3 nucleotides are TGTGCCACCAGTGATCTTTGGGAGACCCAGTACTTC.

CDR3 protein: CASSMGDFGEGTYNEQFF. The CDR3 DNA follows: TGTGCCAGTAGTATGGGCGACTTCGGGGAGGGGACTTACAATGAGCAGTTCTTC. The genes are TRBV19 and TRBJ2-1; 7 bases agree with TRBD2. Germline V lookup: CDR1 LNHDA, CDR2 SQIVND (reference sequence). The CDR3 runs to 18 residues. V lost 3 bases to trimming and J lost 4 bases; unmatched junction nucleotides: 15. Variable domain in full (rest from reference TRBV19 and TRBJ2-1): DGGITQSPKYLFRKEGQNVTLSCEQNLNHDAMYWYRQDPGQGLRLIYYSQIVNDFQKGDIAEGYSVSREKKESFPLTVTSAQKNPTAFYLCASSMGDFGEGTYNEQFFGPGTRLTVL.

This sequence joins TRBV2 and TRBJ2-1, with a possible D match to TRBD2 (6 bases). CDR3 length equals 16 residues. V lost 1 base and J 4 bases, leaving 14 bases between the germline ends. Per the germline V gene, CDR1 is SNHLY and CDR2 is FYNNEI. CDR3 sequence reads: CASSEGASAHYNEQFF. The CDR3 bases are TGTGCCAGCAGTGAAGGGGCTAGCGCCCATTACAATGAGCAGTTCTTC.

This clonotype was detected only a few times. The CDR3 bases are TGTGCCAGCAGCGTAGGATCCGGGACAGGGGATTACGAGCAGTACTTC. This gives the protein CASSVGSGTGDYEQYF. The rearrangement joins TRBV9 to TRBJ2-7; 10 bases are shared with TRBD1. The CDR3 has 16 amino acids. Looked up from germline, CDR1 is SGDLS and CDR2 is YYNGEE. V trimming: 0 bases; J trimming: 4 bases; junction bases outside the gene matches: 7.

This clonotype was found once. The chain carries TRBV29-1 and TRBJ2-2; D is perhaps TRBD2 (5 bases). The CDR3 is 13 amino acids. The germline V gene encodes CDR1 SQVTM and CDR2 ANQGSEA. V lost 8 bases, J lost 0 bases, and 10 bases lay in between. The CDR3 nucleotides are TGCAGCCTAGCTGGATCGAACACCGGGGAGCTGTTTTTT. It encodes CSLAGSNTGELFF.

The chain links TRBV12-3 or TRBV12-4 to TRBJ2-7, with 10 bases that match TRBD1. The CDR3 loop spans 13 amino acids. After removal of 5 bases from V and 4 bases from J, the junction contained 2 bases not matched to a gene. CDR3 in amino acids: CASSKDRGYEQYF. In nucleotides, the CDR3 is TGTGCCAGCAGTAAGGACAGGGGGTACGAGCAGTACTTC.

This clonotype appeared many times. CDR3 sequence (DNA): TGTGCCAGCAGCTCAGCGGGGAGCTTAGAGACCCAGTACTTC. Residues: CASSSAGSLETQYF. The rearrangement links TRBV7-2 to TRBJ2-5, with 7 bases matching TRBD2. Germline V gene data show CDR1 as SGHTA and CDR2 as FQGNSA. J gave up 4 bases and V 4 bases, and 6 bases lay outside the gene matches. The CDR3 spans 14 residues. The full variable domain, its missing parts supplied by reference TRBV7-2 and TRBJ2-5, is GAGVSQSPSNKVTEKGKDVELRCDPISGHTALYWYRQSLGQGLEFLIYFQGNSAPDKSGLPSDRFSAERTGGSVSTLTIQRTQQEDSAVYLCASSSAGSLETQYFGPGTRLLVL.

This clonotype was counted a few times. V gene TRBV3-1 combines with J gene TRBJ1-1; D might be TRBD1 (6 bases). V was shortened by 1 base and J by 1 base, with 10 bases between the two germline ends. The CDR3 is 15 amino acids. Per the germline V gene, CDR1 is LGHDT and CDR2 is YNNKEL (reference sequence). The CDR3 nucleotides are TGTGCCAGCAGCCAAGGGGGACAATGGAACACTGAAGCTTTCTTT. It translates to CASSQGGQWNTEAFF. Full variable domain (remainder filled in from reference TRBV3-1 and TRBJ1-1): DTAVSQTPKYLVTQMGNDKSIKCEQNLGHDTMYWYKQDSKKFLKIMFSYNNKELIINETVPNRFSPKSPDKAHLNLHINSLELGDSAVYFCASSQGGQWNTEAFFGQGTRLTVV.

V and J are TRBV24-1 and TRBJ2-1; TRBD2 is a possible D gene (5 bases). The CDR3 extends over 15 amino acids. The V end was cut by 5 bases, the J end by 0 bases, with 10 bases between. Germline V CDR1 and CDR2: KGHDR, SFDVKD. CDR3 region: CATSVTGSSYNEQFF. CDR3 coding DNA: TGTGCCACCAGTGTGACGGGGAGCTCCTACAATGAGCAGTTCTTC.

The rearrangement uses TRBV24-1 and TRBJ2-2; D call uncertain. The V and J ends lost 3 bases and 2 bases respectively, with 15 bases between them. Germline CDR1 reads KGHDR; CDR2 reads SFDVKD. The CDR3 covers 17 residues. In nucleotides, the CDR3 is TGTGCCACCAGTGATGCCGGACCTAAAGATAACACCGGGGAGCTGTTTTTT. As protein: CATSDAGPKDNTGELFF.

This clonotype was counted only a few times. In nucleotides, the CDR3 is TGCAGTGCCACGTCCCTAGCGGTATTCACAGATACGCAGTATTTT. This translates into CSATSLAVFTDTQYF. The rearrangement links TRBV20-1 to TRBJ2-3, with 7 bases identical to TRBD2. The CDR3 consists of 15 residues. Trimming removed 6 bases from V and 2 bases from J; junction bases left unmatched: 11. Germline loops: CDR1 DFQATT, CDR2 SNEGSKA (reference sequence).